This T cell receptor (beta chain) is from a study of persistence of HIV-infected CD4 T cells. In the study overall: The sample holds CD4+ T cells responsive to CMV or HIV-1 Gag.

Regarding this clone: Its antigen is unknown.

This was the immunoSEQ version 4 assay in survey mode. Measured with immunoSEQ multiplex PCR; TCRdb has only the in-frame clones, and not every one. Counted here are more than 45,000 clones, more than 70% occurring once; the ten biggest clones make up about 3%. Per the germline V gene, CDR1 is SEHNR and CDR2 is FQNEAQ (reference sequence). The CDR3 spans 15 residues. Trimming left V 3 bases short and J 3 bases short, with 12 bases between. Whole-study findings and limits: Proviral oligoclonality tracked with TCR oligoclonality within the same sorted cells. Rare CMV-responding cells carrying HIV-1 proviruses were not analyzed separately for TCR.

Cells were stimulated with CMV-infected fibroblast lysates at around 9.1 ug/mL. Sorted nonresponding memory CD4+ T cells were CD40L-negative, CD69-negative, CD45RO-high. Suppressive ART was started during chronic HIV-1 infection in these adults. This sample comprised CD4+ T cells sorted from PBMCs after roughly 18-hour stimulation, obtained from a patient who received antiretroviral therapy. This TCR derives from an adult man with HIV who was CMV-seropositive. The V gene is TRBV7-9, the J gene TRBJ2-1, with D possibly TRBD2 on 5 matching bases. In nucleotides, the CDR3 is TGTGCCAGCAGCTTCGGAGCGGCGGGCTACAATGAGCAGTTCTTC. It specifies CASSFGAAGYNEQFF.